This T cell receptor beta chain derives from a study of blood T cells in healthy people across ages. Whole-study results and caveats: In these data, TCR beta diversity tracked strongly with naive T cell percentage. No conclusive comparison of naive versus antigen-experienced cells was possible with unsorted PBMCs.

The CDR3 has 16 amino acids. With a J-beta primer mix and a sample-barcoded 5' primer, a second PCR ran 7 to 11 cycles. One entry per CDR3 protein results from TCRdb running MiXCR on the 5' RACE reads. Counted here are roughly 1.7 million distinct CDR3 sequences, around 36% occurring once; the ten biggest clones make up approximately 10%. Worth noting for this clonotype: The antigen is not known.

The sequenced sample consisted of blood. This TCR came from a woman in her 30s in good health. This chain links TRBV21-1 with TRBJ2-3; the D call in the table, TRBD2, was not verified against the DNA. TRBV21-1 represents a pseudogene. The CDR3 DNA reads TGTGCCAGCAGCACCTCCGGGACTACCCTAGGAGATACGCAGTATTTT. This encodes CASSTSGTTLGDTQYF.